The entry below gives a single T cell receptor beta chain sequence along with its context. No antigen is known for it. No much larger clone exists at a distance of one base, and base qualities are not known. The data stem from a study of preoperative IRX-2 immunotherapy in early breast cancer (dated by TCRdb to the late 2010s). The treatment or condition label on this specimen signifies: preoperative locoregional IRX-2 cytokine immunotherapy. The samples were obtained from a phase Ib study that tested preoperative, locoregional IRX-2 cytokine immunotherapy designed to prime immune responses. Before surgery, IRX-2 was given to the donors, who were patients with early-stage breast cancer. The library was made by the immunoSEQ multiplex PCR assay. TCRdb took this table from immuneACCESS and kept in-frame rearrangements with V and J called. Such tables lack part of the clones; where checked against another copy, unresolved V genes explain under half of the gap, and the rest is unexplained. The sample table shows approximately 98,000 clones, and about nine tenths are seen once. Around 2% of the sample goes to the ten largest clones.

The CDR3 holds 16 amino acids from the cysteine to the phenylalanine. CDR3 DNA is the only sequence kept; it has 48 bases, read in frame from the first base. The germline V gene provides CDR1 MGHRA and CDR2 YSYEKL. Ends trimmed: V by 2 bases, J by 1 base; bases unmatched to a gene: 7. The receptor comes from a human donor with breast cancer. The sequence joins TRBV4-1 to TRBJ1-2; TRBD1 matches 7 bases in the middle. The sample in question was tumor tissue, obtained after IRX-2 immunotherapy. The DNA sequence is TGCGCCAGCAGCCAATCCGGTGACAGGGTTAACTATGGCTACACCTTC. This translates into CASSQSGDRVNYGYTF.